This TCR beta chain was profiled in a study of blood T cell repertoires in COVID-19. Study in general: COVID-19 samples collected from the United States, Italy and Spain covered acute and convalescent phases.

Original data processing: Scientists estimated how many nucleated cells there were by amplifying reference gene primers. This table comes from immunoSEQ multiplex PCR, and its TCRdb copy is limited to in-frame clones, with some not included. That table is the source of V, J and clone size, and D and trimming were worked out from the DNA. Of about 15,000 clones listed, over 65% were seen once; the top ten hold 20% to 25%. Looked up from germline, CDR1 is SGHNT and CDR2 is YYREEE (reference sequence). This CDR3 is built from 15 residues. V gave up 0 bases and J gave up 4 bases, with 11 bases separating them.

This sequence joins TRBV5-4 and TRBJ2-1; a weak D match, TRBD2 (6 bases). The sequenced sample was peripheral blood. The clonotype comes from a boy between 2 and 10 years old with active or convalescent COVID-19. CDR3 DNA sequence: TGTGCCAGCAGCTTGGGTGGGGGGATATACAATGAGCAGTTCTTC. Translation: CASSLGGGIYNEQFF.